A selection of T cell receptor beta chains follows, all from one sample in a study of control samples from healthy donors and cancer patients. TCRdb's copy holds only in-frame clones and misses some; the assay was immunoSEQ multiplex PCR. Among around 150,000 clones listed, roughly 89% were seen once. Material for sequencing was blood. Source of these receptors: a young man in good health. Both conserved end residues are part of each CDR3. D genes are given only for firm matches. Clone sizes are given selectively: once, few, many, or a class where the clone is expanded.

- - TRBJ2-7 TRBV18 TGTGCCAGCTCACCAGGGGCAGGGATCTACGAGCAGTACTTC CASSPGAGIYEQYF
- - TRBJ1-1 TRBV18 TGTGCCAGCTCACCCCCCAACAGGGACATGAACACTGAAGCTTTCTTT CASSPPNRDMNTEAFF
TRBD1 - TRBJ2-5 TRBV7-3 TGTGCCAGCAGCCCGAAGCGCAGGGGGCTTGGAGAGACCCAGTACTTC CASSPKRRGLGETQYF
TRBD1 few TRBJ1-5 TRBV19 TGTGCCAGTTCCCCGGGACAGGATCAGCCCCAGCATTTT CASSPGQDQPQHF
- - TRBJ2-2 TRBV27 TGTGCCAGCAGTCGGACTTACACCGGGGAGCTGTTTTTT CASSRTYTGELFF
TRBD1 once TRBJ2-2 TRBV3-1/TRBV3-2 TGTGCCAGCCACTACAGGGGGAGGAACACCGGGGAGCTGTTTTTT CASHYRGRNTGELFF
- - TRBJ1-4 TRBV27 TGTGCCAGCAGACCTTTGGGAGAGCCGACTGAAAAACTGTTTTTT CASRPLGEPTEKLFF
- - TRBJ1-1 TRBV19 TGTGCCAGTAGTACCTCCCAGTTAAGTCGCGCTTTCTTT CASSTSQLSRAFF
TRBD1 - TRBJ1-5 TRBV29-1 TGCAGCGTTGTACTCAACGACAGGGGTAGCAATCAGCCCCAGCATTTT CSVVLNDRGSNQPQHF
- once TRBJ2-5 TRBV7-6 TGTGCCAGCAGCTTAGGACAGATCCAAGAGACCCAGTACTTC CASSLGQIQETQYF
TRBD1 - TRBJ1-6 TRBV27 TGTGCCAGCAGTTTTGACAGGGAAGGATCACCCCTCCACTTT CASSFDREGSPLHF
- - TRBJ2-2 TRBV5-1 TGCGCCAGCAGCTTGGAGGGACCCACTACTCCCGGGGAGCTGTTTTTT CASSLEGPTTPGELFF
- once TRBJ1-5 TRBV3-1/TRBV3-2 TGTGCCAGCAGTCAAGGGGTCTATCAGCCCCAGCATTTT CASSQGVYQPQHF
- - TRBJ1-1 TRBV12-3/TRBV12-4 TGTGCCAGCAGTTTAGAGAAGAACACTGAAGCTTTCTTT CASSLEKNTEAFF
TRBD2 - TRBJ2-2 TRBV28 TGTGCCAGCTCGCTCGGGGGACTAACAAACACCGGGGAGCTGTTTTTT CASSLGGLTNTGELFF
- - TRBJ1-5 TRBV3-1/TRBV3-2 TGTGCCAGCAGCCAAGATGCGGTGGATCAGCCCCAGCATTTT CASSQDAVDQPQHF
TRBD2 - TRBJ2-7 TRBV20-1 TGCAGTGCTAGTACTGGTCTAGCGGGCCTCGAGCAGTACTTC CSASTGLAGLEQYF
- - TRBJ1-5 TRBV12-3/TRBV12-4 TGTGCCAGCAGTTTAACCAACAATCAGCCCCAGCATTTT CASSLTNNQPQHF
- - TRBJ2-2 TRBV28 TGTGTCCAGCCGGGAAAGACGAACACCGGGGAGCTGTTTTTT CVQPGKTNTGELFF
- - TRBJ2-5 TRBV7-2 TGTGCCAGCAGCTTCCGGAAGACCCAGTACTTC CASSFRKTQYF
- - TRBJ1-1 TRBV9 TGTGCCAGCAGTGGGGAGAACACTGAAGCTTTCTTT CASSGENTEAFF
- few TRBJ1-6 TRBV3-1/TRBV3-2 TGTGCCAGCAGCCAAAAGCAGGCCCTTAAGGCCCTCCACTTT CASSQKQALKALHF
- - TRBJ2-2 TRBV9 TGTGCCAGCAGCGTGGAAGGTATGGGTACCGGGGAGCTGTTTTTT CASSVEGMGTGELFF
TRBD2 - TRBJ2-7 TRBV10-3 TGTGCCATCAGTGACCTAGCGGGGGACGAGCAGTACTTC CAISDLAGDEQYF